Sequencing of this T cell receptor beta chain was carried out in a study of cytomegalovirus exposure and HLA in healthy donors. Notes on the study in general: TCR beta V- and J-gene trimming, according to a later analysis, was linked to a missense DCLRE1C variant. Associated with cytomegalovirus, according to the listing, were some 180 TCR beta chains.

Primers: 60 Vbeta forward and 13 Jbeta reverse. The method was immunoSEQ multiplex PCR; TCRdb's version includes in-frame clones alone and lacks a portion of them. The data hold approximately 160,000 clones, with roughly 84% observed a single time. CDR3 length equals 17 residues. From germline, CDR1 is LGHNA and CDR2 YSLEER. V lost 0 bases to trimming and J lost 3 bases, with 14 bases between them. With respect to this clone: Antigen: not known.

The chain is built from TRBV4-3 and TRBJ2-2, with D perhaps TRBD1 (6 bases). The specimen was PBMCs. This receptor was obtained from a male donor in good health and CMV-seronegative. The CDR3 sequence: CASSQDSGVEDTGELFF. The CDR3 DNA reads TGCGCCAGCAGCCAAGACTCAGGGGTAGAGGACACCGGGGAGCTGTTTTTT.